A selection of T cell receptor beta chains follows, all from one sample in a study of cytomegalovirus exposure and HLA in healthy donors. This table comes from immunoSEQ multiplex PCR, and its TCRdb copy is limited to in-frame clones, with some not included. The listing contains under 200,000 clones. Material for sequencing was PBMCs. The receptors were sampled from a man aged 30-40 years in good health and CMV-seronegative. Both conserved end residues are part of each CDR3. A D gene is named only where the DNA matches it firmly.

V: TRBV7-9
D: NA
J: TRBJ1-1
DNA: TGTGCCAGCAGCTCCCTGGAAGCTTTCTTT
CDR3: CASSSLEAFF

V: TRBV6-6
D: TRBD1
J: TRBJ1-5
DNA: TGTGCCAGTTGCGGGACAGCTTTTCAGCCCCAGCATTTT
CDR3: CASCGTAFQPQHF

V: TRBV13
D: TRBD2
J: TRBJ2-1
DNA: TGTGCCAGCAGCCTCCAGCGGGGGGTGGTTAGGGAGCAGTTCTTC
CDR3: CASSLQRGVVREQFF

V: TRBV30
D: TRBD2
J: TRBJ2-5
DNA: TGTGCCTGGAGTCGTCAGGGAGGGGAGACCCAGTACTTC
CDR3: CAWSRQGGETQYF

V: TRBV6-1
D: NA
J: TRBJ2-7
DNA: TGTGCCAGCAGTGGGGAACGGGGTTACGAGCAGTACTTC
CDR3: CASSGERGYEQYF

V: TRBV6-5
D: NA
J: TRBJ1-1
DNA: TGTGCCAGCAGCCTCGAGGGGAACACTGAAGCTTTCTTT
CDR3: CASSLEGNTEAFF

V: TRBV4-1
D: TRBD1
J: TRBJ1-1
DNA: TGCGCCAGCAGCCCGATTCCTAGACAGGGGGCTTTGAACACTGAAGCTTTCTTT
CDR3: CASSPIPRQGALNTEAFF

V: TRBV10-1
D: NA
J: TRBJ1-1
DNA: TGCGCCAGCAGTGAGTCGGGGGGGCTGACTGAAGCTTTCTTT
CDR3: CASSESGGLTEAFF

V: TRBV9
D: NA
J: TRBJ2-1
DNA: TGTGCCAGCAGCGTAGAGTGGGTGGGCGGGTACAGCTCCTACAATGAGCAGTTCTTC
CDR3: CASSVEWVGGYSSYNEQFF

V: TRBV7-2
D: TRBD2
J: TRBJ2-3
DNA: TGTGCCAGTCGTCATAGATCACTAGCGGGAGTTTCAGATACGCAGTATTTT
CDR3: CASRHRSLAGVSDTQYF